This T cell receptor (beta chain) stems from a study of blood T cell repertoires in COVID-19. Study summary: Nucleic acid was either cDNA or gDNA, and it came from T cells, B-cell-depleted T cells, or PBMCs.

The table came from immunoSEQ multiplex PCR; TCRdb's copy has only in-frame clones and leaves some out. The data contain approximately 110,000 clones, 86% of them singletons. Trimming cost V 1 base and J 0 bases; bases outside gene matches: 9. The CDR3 is 17 amino acids. Germline V lookup: CDR1 SQVTM, CDR2 ANQGSEA. Sequenced input: peripheral blood. The clonotype comes from a human donor in a cohort sampled during active COVID-19. V usage is TRBV29-1 and J usage is TRBJ2-7, with 10 bases lining up with TRBD1. The CDR3 DNA is TGCAGCGTTGAAGTGGGGACAGGGGACAGTTTCTCCTACGAGCAGTACTTC. Translated, it gives CSVEVGTGDSFSYEQYF.